The present T cell receptor (beta chain) was sequenced within a study of cytomegalovirus exposure and HLA in healthy donors. A remark on this clone: The antigen remains unidentified.

The CDR3 contains 15 residues. CDR1 and CDR2 (germline): SGHNT, YYREEE (reference sequence). Study-level results: Through in vitro validation, three CMV-associated chains were shown to be specific for CMV antigens. Using the classifier, cytomegalovirus status was reportedly diagnosed with high specificity and sensitivity. Many donors shared some public TCRs, even though most TCR sequences were rare.

Amplification used 60 Vbeta primers and 13 Jbeta primers. Profiled with immunoSEQ multiplex PCR; TCRdb holds only in-frame clones, not every one. The table has 100,000 to 150,000 clones, approximately 84% seen once. This sequence was found in a boy younger than 10 in good health and CMV-seronegative. The chain carries TRBV5-4 and TRBJ2-5, with TRBD1 matching 7 bases. Near its end, the DNA agrees better with TRBJ2-7, so the J call may be wrong. The sequencing input was PBMCs. The chain's CDR3 is CASSPAAGGFYEQYF. The DNA of the CDR3 is TGTGCCAGCAGCCCGGCGGCAGGGGGATTCTACGAGCAGTACTTC.